Listed here is a single T cell receptor beta chain. The antigen it recognizes is unknown. No quality values exist for individual bases; no much larger clone is one base distant. CDR1 is given as MDHEN and CDR2 as SYDVKM, both from the germline V gene. Spanning cysteine to phenylalanine, the CDR3 consists of 19 amino acids. The entry retains the CDR3 DNA only, 57 bases that are in frame from base 1. Here V drops 5 bases and J drops 7 bases, and the junction holds 19 bases not matched to any gene. This record comes from a study of blood T cell repertoires in COVID-19 (dated by TCRdb to about 2020). At the level of the whole study: Collaborator samples came from the United States, Italy and Spain and covered acute and convalescent phases of COVID-19. The dataset comprised deeply sampled blood TCRbeta repertoires from subjects exposed to, actively infected with, or recovered from COVID-19. Where available, HLA class I and class II types were obtained from metadata supplied by the sample provider rather than from assay-based typing. The prospective study material was composed of cDNA or gDNA derived from T cells, B-cell-depleted T cells, or PBMCs. Samples came from the ongoing ImmuneRACE study (first 160 participants) plus 1,254 subjects from 6 global collaborators. The sample metadata nearly always contained a de-identified subject ID, COVID-19 status, age in years and sex. A freely available public database, intended as a resource for researchers studying the immune response to SARS-CoV-2, is where the repertoires were released. General study outcomes and caveats: How much clinical and demographic metadata was included differed by source and by participant, and the metadata was provided uncurated.

The immunoSEQ Assay, a bias-controlled multiplex PCR, was used to amplify TCRbeta CDR3 regions from genomic DNA. The source study handled its data this way. Within the assay, amplification of reference gene primers was used to estimate how many nucleated cells each sample contained. Sequence reads were collapsed and filtered to measure the absolute abundance of every unique TCRbeta CDR3 rearrangement. For each sample, productive Simpson clonality was calculated as the square root of Simpson's diversity index across productive rearrangements. In its TCRdb copy, this immuneACCESS table keeps in-frame sequences only and misses some clones. Where compared with another copy, unresolved V genes explain less than half of these, and the others have no known cause. V, J and clone size were drawn from that table, and D and trimming were deduced from the DNA. Here the sample has tens of thousands of clones; around nine tenths occur a single time. Under 3.5% of the sample is held by the ten biggest clonotypes.

The collaborating institutions used their own protocols to collect whole blood in K2EDTA tubes. For TCRbeta analysis, collaborators shipped samples as frozen whole blood, isolated PBMCs, or DNA extracted from either of those sample types. Sequencing was carried out using peripheral blood. The receptor comes from a woman aged 70-85 years with acute or convalescent COVID-19. The rearranged segments are TRBV28 and TRBJ2-1, with TRBD2 matching 11 junction bases. The DNA sequence is as follows: TGTGCCAGCAGTCGAGAACTTATAGCGGGAGGGCCTCCATGGAATGAGCAGTTCTTC. Translation gives CASSRELIAGGPPWNEQFF.